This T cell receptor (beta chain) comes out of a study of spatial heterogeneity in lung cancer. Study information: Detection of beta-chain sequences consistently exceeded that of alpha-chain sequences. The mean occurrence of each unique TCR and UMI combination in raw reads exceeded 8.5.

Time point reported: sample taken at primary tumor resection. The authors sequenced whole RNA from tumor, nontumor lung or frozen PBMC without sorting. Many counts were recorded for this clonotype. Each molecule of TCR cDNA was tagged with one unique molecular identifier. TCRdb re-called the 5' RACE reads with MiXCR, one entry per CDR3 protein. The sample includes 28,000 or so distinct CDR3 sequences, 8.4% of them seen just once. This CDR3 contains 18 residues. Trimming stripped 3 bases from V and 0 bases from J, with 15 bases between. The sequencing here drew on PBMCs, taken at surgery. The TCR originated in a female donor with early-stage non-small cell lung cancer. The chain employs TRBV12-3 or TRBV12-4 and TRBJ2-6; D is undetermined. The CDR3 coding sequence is TGTGCCAGCAGTTTCTCCTCTTTTTATCGCTCTGGGGCCAACGTCCTGACTTTC. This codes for CASSFSSFYRSGANVLTF.